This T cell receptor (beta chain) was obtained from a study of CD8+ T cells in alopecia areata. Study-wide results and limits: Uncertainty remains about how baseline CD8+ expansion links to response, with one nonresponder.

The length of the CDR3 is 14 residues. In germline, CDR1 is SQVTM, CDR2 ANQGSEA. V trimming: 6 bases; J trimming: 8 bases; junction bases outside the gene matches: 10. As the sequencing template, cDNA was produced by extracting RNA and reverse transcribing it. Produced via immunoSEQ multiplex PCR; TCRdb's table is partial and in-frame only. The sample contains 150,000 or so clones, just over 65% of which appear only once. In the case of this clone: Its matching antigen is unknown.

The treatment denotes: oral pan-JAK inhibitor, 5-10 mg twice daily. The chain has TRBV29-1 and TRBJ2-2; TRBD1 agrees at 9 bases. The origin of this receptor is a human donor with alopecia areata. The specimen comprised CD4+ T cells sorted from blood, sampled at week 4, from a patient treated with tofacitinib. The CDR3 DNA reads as TGCAGCGTAACCCGGGACAGGGTTATTGGGGAGCTGTTTTTT. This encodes CSVTRDRVIGELFF.